These T cell receptor beta chains were read from a single sample in a study of cytomegalovirus exposure and HLA in healthy donors. TCRdb keeps only in-frame clones here, not all; method: immunoSEQ multiplex PCR. This table has roughly 110,000 clones, under 70% appearing once. The sequencing sample was made of PBMCs. The receptor set was obtained from a man aged 18 to 30 in good health and CMV-seropositive. The CDR3 runs from the conserved cysteine through the conserved F or W. Fields, in order: J gene, V gene, CDR3 protein.

J: TRBJ2-2
V: TRBV2
CDR3: CASSEEDRWETGELFF

J: TRBJ2-6
V: TRBV5-1
CDR3: CASSLESATGANALTF

J: TRBJ2-5
V: TRBV19
CDR3: CASRQGWSGGVETQYF

J: TRBJ1-1
V: TRBV5-1
CDR3: CASSLDPGTSIEAFF

J: TRBJ2-1
V: TRBV5-6
CDR3: CASSLVQAYNEQFF

J: TRBJ2-7
V: TRBV28
CDR3: CASSIEGALYEQYF

J: TRBJ2-1
V: TRBV7-6
CDR3: CASSMDRRDEQFF

J: TRBJ1-1
V: TRBV28
CDR3: CASSRGRVNTEAFF

J: TRBJ2-5
V: TRBV18
CDR3: CASSPRLAGQETQYF

J: TRBJ2-3
V: TRBV7-9
CDR3: CASTQGVADTQYF

J: TRBJ2-5
V: TRBV10-3
CDR3: CAIAGGPQETQYF

J: TRBJ2-5
V: TRBV6-1
CDR3: CASRRGFQETQYF

J: TRBJ2-3
V: TRBV6-5
CDR3: CASRTFRGSDTQYF

J: TRBJ2-7
V: TRBV7-2
CDR3: CASSAYRGNEQYF

J: TRBJ2-1
V: TRBV5-1
CDR3: CASTLAGGQGEQFF

J: TRBJ1-2
V: TRBV5-1
CDR3: CASSIGTPNYGYTF

J: TRBJ1-6
V: TRBV5-4
CDR3: CASSSSGGKKDNSPLHF

J: TRBJ2-1
V: TRBV7-2
CDR3: CASSTQRGQNNEQFF

J: TRBJ2-1
V: TRBV29-1
CDR3: CSVEFSGGRFF

J: TRBJ1-2
V: TRBV6-5
CDR3: CASSSDRKNYGYTF

J: TRBJ2-1
V: TRBV13
CDR3: CASSDGLAGNEQFF

J: TRBJ1-2
V: TRBV28
CDR3: CASSSHRGRGYTF

J: TRBJ2-7
V: TRBV28
CDR3: CASSFSVGQEAYEQYF

J: TRBJ2-4
V: TRBV5-6
CDR3: CASSLRGTAKNIQYF

J: TRBJ1-1
V: TRBV6-6
CDR3: CASSPRGQGEREAFF

J: TRBJ1-2
V: TRBV19
CDR3: CASTISDRAMDGYTF

J: TRBJ1-2
V: TRBV6-4
CDR3: CASRGTSVGGYTF

J: TRBJ1-4
V: TRBV7-5
CDR3: CVRSLRLGRTVPRLFF

J: TRBJ2-1
V: TRBV6-4
CDR3: CASSTSGGAYEQFF

J: TRBJ1-5
V: TRBV30
CDR3: CAWTVFSNQPQHF

J: TRBJ2-2
V: TRBV2
CDR3: CASRGSRDTGELFF

J: TRBJ1-5
V: TRBV2
CDR3: CASSARQDQPQHF

J: TRBJ2-5
V: TRBV5-6
CDR3: CASHSRLALKTQYF

J: TRBJ2-7
V: TRBV5-1
CDR3: CASSLVAGVGEQYF

J: TRBJ2-1
V: TRBV2
CDR3: CASSETPSGGPYNEQFF

J: TRBJ1-6
V: TRBV6-1
CDR3: CAGGRGAFNSPLHF

J: TRBJ1-2
V: TRBV6-4
CDR3: CASSDPTGTNYGYTF

J: TRBJ1-2
V: TRBV6-1
CDR3: CASSDGADYGYTF

J: TRBJ2-2
V: TRBV5-4
CDR3: CASSAAGGLYTGELFF

J: TRBJ1-5
V: TRBV6-5
CDR3: CASSKTSGYRQPQHF

J: TRBJ2-2
V: TRBV5-1
CDR3: CASSLSGQITGELFF

J: TRBJ2-3
V: TRBV19
CDR3: CASTTDINTDTQYF

J: TRBJ1-4
V: TRBV5-1
CDR3: CASSQNPTGAGEKLFF

J: TRBJ2-3
V: TRBV6-1
CDR3: CASSERTETDRQYF

J: TRBJ1-1
V: TRBV10-3
CDR3: CAISESLRGGTNEAFF

J: TRBJ2-3
V: TRBV25-1
CDR3: CASSAQRGTGRMRDTQYF

J: TRBJ2-2
V: TRBV5-1
CDR3: CASRNGQGVIGELFF

J: TRBJ2-2
V: TRBV25-1
CDR3: CASSSGWNTGELFF

J: TRBJ2-7
V: TRBV10-1
CDR3: CASQTGSIIHEQYF